Given below is one TCR beta chain in context. Its antigen is undetermined. This entry comes from a study of T-cell memory formation after mild COVID-19. Across the whole study: TCR clusters were mostly confined to one donor each. Overall study findings and caveats: The appearance of some responding clones in pre-infection memory suggested that cross-reactive memory joined. A second wave expanding day 15 to 37 was CD4+-biased; contracting clones were balanced. Among contracting clones, CD4+ were mainly CM/EM and CD8+ enriched in EMRA.

This CDR3 contains 14 residues. CDR1 is KGHSH, CDR2 LQKENI, per germline. Trimming shortened V by 6 bases and J by 2 bases, and 11 bases separated the two germline ends. In TCRdb, the 5' RACE reads were re-called with MiXCR into one record per CDR3 protein. The data contain some 300,000 distinct CDR3 sequences, 20% to 25% of them singletons. Sequencing was carried out using PBMCs or a T cell subset sorted from them (not recorded which). This chain uses TRBV18 with TRBJ1-5; TRBD1 is a possible D gene (6 bases). The TCR originated in a young man who had mild COVID-19 (a few samples of this study predate the infection). Cell type and time point are not known. CDR3 residues: CASSEGVGNQPQHF. CDR3 in DNA: TGTGCCAGCTCCGAGGGGGTGGGCAATCAGCCCCAGCATTTT.